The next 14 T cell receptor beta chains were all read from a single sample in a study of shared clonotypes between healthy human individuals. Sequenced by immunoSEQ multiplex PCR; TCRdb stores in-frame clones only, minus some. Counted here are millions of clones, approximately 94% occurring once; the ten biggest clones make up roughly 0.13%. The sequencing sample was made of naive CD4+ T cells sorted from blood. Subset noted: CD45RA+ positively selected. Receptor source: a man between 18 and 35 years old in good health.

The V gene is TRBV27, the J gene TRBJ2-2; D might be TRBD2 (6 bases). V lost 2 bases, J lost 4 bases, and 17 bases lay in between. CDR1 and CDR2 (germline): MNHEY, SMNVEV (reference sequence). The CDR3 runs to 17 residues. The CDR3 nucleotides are TGTGCCAGCAGTTTAGGGGACTTCTGGAAACCCACCGGGGAGCTGTTTTTT. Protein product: CASSLGDFWKPTGELFF.

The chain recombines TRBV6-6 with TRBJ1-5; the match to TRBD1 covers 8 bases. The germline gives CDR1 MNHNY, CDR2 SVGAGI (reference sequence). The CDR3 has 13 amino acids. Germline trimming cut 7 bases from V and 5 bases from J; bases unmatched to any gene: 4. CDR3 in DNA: TGTGCCAGCACCGGACAGGGAGATCAGCCCCAGCATTTT. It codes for CASTGQGDQPQHF.

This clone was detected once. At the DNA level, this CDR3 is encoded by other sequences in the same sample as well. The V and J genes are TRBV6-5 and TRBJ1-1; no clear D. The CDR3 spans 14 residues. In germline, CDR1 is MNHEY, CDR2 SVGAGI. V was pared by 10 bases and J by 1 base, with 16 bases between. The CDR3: CATSFLSSNTEAFF. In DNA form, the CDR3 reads TGTGCCACCTCATTCCTCTCCTCGAACACTGAAGCTTTCTTT.

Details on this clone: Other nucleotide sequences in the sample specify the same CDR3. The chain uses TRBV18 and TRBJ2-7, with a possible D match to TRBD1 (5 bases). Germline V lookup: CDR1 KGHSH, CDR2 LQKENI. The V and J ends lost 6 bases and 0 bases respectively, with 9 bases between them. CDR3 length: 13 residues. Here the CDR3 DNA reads TGTGCCAGCTCCCAGGGCCTCTCCTACGAGCAGTACTTC. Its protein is CASSQGLSYEQYF.

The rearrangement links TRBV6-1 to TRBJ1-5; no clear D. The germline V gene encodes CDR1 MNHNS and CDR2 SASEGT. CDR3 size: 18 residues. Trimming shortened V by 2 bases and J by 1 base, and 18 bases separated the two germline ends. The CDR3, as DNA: TGTGCCAGCAGTGAAATAGGCGGACCCTACGACAGCAATCAGCCCCAGCATTTT. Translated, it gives CASSEIGGPYDSNQPQHF.

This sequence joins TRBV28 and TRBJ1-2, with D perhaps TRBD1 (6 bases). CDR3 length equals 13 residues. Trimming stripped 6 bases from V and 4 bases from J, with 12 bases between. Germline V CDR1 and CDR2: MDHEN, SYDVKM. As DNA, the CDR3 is TGTGCCAGCAGGGGGGGCCCCCTCTATGGCTACACCTTC. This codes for CASRGGPLYGYTF.

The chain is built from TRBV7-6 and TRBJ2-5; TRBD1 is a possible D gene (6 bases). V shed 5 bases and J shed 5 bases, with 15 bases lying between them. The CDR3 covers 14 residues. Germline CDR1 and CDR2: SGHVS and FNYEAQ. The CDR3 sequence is CASSPGQGSETQYF. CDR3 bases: TGTGCCAGCAGCCCGGGGCAGGGGTCGGAGACCCAGTACTTC.

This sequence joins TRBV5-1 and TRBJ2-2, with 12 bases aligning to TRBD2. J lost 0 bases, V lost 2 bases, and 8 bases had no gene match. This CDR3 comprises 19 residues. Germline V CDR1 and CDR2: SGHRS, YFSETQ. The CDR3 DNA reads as TGCGCCAGCAGCTTAGGCGGACTAGCGGGAACTACGAACACCGGGGAGCTGTTTTTT. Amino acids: CASSLGGLAGTTNTGELFF.

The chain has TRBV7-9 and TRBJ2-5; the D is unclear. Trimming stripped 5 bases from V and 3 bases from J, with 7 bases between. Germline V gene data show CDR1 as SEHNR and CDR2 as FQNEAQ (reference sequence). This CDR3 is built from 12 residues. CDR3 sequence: CASSLSKETQYF. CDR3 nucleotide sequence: TGTGCCAGCAGCCTGTCCAAAGAGACCCAGTACTTC.

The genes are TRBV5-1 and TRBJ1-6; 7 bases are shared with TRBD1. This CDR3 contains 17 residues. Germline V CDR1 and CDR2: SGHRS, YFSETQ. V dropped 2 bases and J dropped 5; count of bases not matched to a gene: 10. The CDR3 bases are TGCGCCAGCAGCTTTAATTACCCCACAGGGGATAATTCACCCCTCCACTTT. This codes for CASSFNYPTGDNSPLHF.

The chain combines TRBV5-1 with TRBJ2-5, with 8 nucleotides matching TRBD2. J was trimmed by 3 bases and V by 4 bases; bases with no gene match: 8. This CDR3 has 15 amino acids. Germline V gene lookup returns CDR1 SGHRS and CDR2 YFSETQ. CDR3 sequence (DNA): TGCGCCAGCAGCCCGACTCTAGCGGGTGAAGAGACCCAGTACTTC. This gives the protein CASSPTLAGEETQYF.

The CDR3 sequence is CASSGGAAYEQYF. The CDR3 coding sequence is TGTGCCAGCAGTGGGGGGGCAGCCTACGAGCAGTACTTC. V usage is TRBV7-9 and J usage is TRBJ2-7; perhaps TRBD2 as D (7 bases). The germline CDR1 and CDR2 sequences are SEHNR and FQNEAQ (reference sequence). There are 13 residues in the CDR3. Between the trimmed V and J ends, which lost 6 bases and 2 bases, there was a span of 11 bases.

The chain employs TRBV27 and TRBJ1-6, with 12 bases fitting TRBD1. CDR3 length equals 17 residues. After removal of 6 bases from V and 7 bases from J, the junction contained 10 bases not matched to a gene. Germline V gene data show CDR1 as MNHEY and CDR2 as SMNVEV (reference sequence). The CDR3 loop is CASSTRDRGRWNSPLHF. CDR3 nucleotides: TGTGCCAGCAGCACGAGGGACAGGGGGCGTTGGAATTCACCCCTCCACTTT.

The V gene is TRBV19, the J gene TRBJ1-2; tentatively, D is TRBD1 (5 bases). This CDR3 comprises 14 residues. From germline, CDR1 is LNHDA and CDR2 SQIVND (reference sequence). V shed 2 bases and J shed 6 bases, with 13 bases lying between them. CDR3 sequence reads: CASSIQWGIDGYTF. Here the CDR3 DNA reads TGTGCCAGTAGTATACAGTGGGGGATCGATGGCTACACCTTC.